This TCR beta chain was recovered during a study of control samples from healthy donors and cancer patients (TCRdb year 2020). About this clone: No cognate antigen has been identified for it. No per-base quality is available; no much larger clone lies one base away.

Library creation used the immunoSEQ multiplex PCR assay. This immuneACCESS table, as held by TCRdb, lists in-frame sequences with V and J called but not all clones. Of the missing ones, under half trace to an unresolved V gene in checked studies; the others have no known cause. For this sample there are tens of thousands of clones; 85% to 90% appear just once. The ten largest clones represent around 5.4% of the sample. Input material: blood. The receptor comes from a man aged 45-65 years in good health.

The CDR3 in this case is CASSLGQYYGYTF. The DNA sequence is as follows: TGTGCCAGCAGCTTAGGGCAGTACTATGGCTACACCTTC. The chain links TRBV7-9 with TRBJ1-2; there is no confident call for the D gene. The germline V gene (reference sequence) specifies SEHNR as CDR1 and FQNEAQ as CDR2. Taken from cysteine to phenylalanine, the CDR3 has 13 residues. Only the CDR3 region is kept as DNA, spanning 39 bases read in frame from base 1. The V end loses 1 base and the J end loses 3 bases, and a stretch of 6 bases separates them.